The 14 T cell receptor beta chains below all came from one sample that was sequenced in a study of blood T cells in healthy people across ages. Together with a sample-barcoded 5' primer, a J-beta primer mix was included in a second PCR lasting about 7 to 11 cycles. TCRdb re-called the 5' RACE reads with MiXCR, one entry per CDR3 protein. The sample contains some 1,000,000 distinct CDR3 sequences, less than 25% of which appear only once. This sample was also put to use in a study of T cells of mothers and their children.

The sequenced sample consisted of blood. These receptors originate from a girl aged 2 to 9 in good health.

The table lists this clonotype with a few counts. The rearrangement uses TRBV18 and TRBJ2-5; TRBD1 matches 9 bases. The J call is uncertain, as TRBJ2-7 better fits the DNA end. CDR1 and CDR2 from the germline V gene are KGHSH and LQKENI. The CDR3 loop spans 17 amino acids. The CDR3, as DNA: TGTGCCAGCTCACCTAGTCCCGGGACAGGGCGCTCCTACGAGCAGTACTTC. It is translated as CASSPSPGTGRSYEQYF.

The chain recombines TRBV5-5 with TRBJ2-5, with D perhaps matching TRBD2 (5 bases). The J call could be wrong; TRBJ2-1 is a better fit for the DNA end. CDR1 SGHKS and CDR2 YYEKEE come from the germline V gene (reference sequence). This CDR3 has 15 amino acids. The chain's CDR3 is CASSLGLALWAEQFF. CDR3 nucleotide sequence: TGTGCCAGCAGCTTGGGGCTAGCCCTGTGGGCTGAGCAGTTCTTC.

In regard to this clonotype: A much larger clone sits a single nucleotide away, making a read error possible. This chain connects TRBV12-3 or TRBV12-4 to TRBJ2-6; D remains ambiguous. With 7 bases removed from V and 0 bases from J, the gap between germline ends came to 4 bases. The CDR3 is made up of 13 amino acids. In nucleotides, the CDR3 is TGTGCCAGCAACCTCTCTGGGGCCAACGTCCTGACTTTC. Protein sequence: CASNLSGANVLTF.

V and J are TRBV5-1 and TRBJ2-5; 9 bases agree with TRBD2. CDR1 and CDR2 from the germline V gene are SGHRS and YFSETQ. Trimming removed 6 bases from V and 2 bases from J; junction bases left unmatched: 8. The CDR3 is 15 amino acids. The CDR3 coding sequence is TGCGCCAGCAACAGTGGAGCGGGAGGACAAGAGACCCAGTACTTC. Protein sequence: CASNSGAGGQETQYF.

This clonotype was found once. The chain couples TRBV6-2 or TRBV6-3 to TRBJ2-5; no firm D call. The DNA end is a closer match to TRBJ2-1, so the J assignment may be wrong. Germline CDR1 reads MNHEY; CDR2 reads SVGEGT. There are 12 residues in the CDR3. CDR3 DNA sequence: TGTGCCAGCAGTTACTTAGTCGGTGAGCAGTTCTTC. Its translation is CASSYLVGEQFF.

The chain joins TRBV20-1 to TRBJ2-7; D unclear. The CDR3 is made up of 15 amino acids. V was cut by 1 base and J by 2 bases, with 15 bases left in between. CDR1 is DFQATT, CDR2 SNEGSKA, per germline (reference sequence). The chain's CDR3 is CSARVGGASPYEQYF. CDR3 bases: TGCAGTGCTAGAGTCGGCGGAGCGTCCCCCTACGAGCAGTACTTC.

In DNA form, the CDR3 reads TGTGCCAGCAGCCAAGATTGGACGGTTGAGCAGTTCTTC. Its translation is CASSQDWTVEQFF. This chain joins TRBV3-1 and TRBJ2-5; no reliable D call. The end of the DNA is better explained by TRBJ2-1, so the J call may be wrong. Per the germline V gene, CDR1 is LGHDT and CDR2 is YNNKEL (reference sequence). The CDR3 length is 13 residues.

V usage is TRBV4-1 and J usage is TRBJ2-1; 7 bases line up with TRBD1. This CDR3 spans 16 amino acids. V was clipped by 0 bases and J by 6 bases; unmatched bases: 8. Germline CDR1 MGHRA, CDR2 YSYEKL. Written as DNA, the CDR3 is TGCGCCAGCAGCCAAGAGGCAGGGACAGACAGCAATGAGCAGTTCTTC. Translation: CASSQEAGTDSNEQFF.

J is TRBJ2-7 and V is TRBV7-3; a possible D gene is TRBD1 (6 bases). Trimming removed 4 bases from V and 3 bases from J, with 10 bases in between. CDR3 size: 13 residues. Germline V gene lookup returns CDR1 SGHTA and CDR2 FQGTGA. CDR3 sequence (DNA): TGTGCCAGCAGCTCCCAACAGGGCTACGAGCAGTACTTC. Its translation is CASSSQQGYEQYF.

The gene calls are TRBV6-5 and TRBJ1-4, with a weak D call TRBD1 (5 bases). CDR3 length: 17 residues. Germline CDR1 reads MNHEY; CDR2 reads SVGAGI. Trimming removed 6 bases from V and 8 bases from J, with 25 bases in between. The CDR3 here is CASSPGAGTVLGEKLFF. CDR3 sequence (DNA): TGTGCCAGCAGCCCCGGGGCCGGGACCGTACTGGGGGAAAAACTGTTTTTT.

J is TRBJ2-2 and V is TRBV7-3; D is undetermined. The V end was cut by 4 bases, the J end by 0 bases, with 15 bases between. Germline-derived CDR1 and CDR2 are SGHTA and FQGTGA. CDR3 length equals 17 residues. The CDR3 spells CASSSRTGLTNTGELFF. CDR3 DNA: TGTGCCAGCAGCTCCCGTACCGGTCTTACGAACACCGGGGAGCTGTTTTTT.

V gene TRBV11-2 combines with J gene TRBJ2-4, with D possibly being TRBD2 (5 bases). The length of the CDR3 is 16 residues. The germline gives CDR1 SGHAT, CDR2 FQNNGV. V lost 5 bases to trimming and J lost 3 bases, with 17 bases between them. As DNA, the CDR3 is TGTGCCAGCAGCCTCCGGACGGGGATGATCAAAAACATTCAGTACTTC. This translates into CASSLRTGMIKNIQYF. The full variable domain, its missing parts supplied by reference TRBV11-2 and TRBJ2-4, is EAGVAQSPRYKIIEKRQSVAFWCNPISGHATLYWYQQILGQGPKLLIQFQNNGVVDDSQLPKDRFSAERLKGVDSTLKIQPAKLEDSAVYLCASSLRTGMIKNIQYFGAGTRLSVL.

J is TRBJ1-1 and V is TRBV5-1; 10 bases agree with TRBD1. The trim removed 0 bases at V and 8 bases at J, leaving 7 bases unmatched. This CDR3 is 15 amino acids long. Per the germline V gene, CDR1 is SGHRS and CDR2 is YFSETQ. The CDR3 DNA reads TGCGCCAGCAGCTTGGGGGGACAGGGGTTCGGCGAAGCTTTCTTT. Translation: CASSLGGQGFGEAFF.

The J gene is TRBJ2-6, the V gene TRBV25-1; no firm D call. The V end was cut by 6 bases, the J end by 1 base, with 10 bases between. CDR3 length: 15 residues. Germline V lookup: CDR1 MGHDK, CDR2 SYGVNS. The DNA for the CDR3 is TGTGCCAGCAGACCGCATCGGTCTGGGGCCAACGTCCTGACTTTC. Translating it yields CASRPHRSGANVLTF.